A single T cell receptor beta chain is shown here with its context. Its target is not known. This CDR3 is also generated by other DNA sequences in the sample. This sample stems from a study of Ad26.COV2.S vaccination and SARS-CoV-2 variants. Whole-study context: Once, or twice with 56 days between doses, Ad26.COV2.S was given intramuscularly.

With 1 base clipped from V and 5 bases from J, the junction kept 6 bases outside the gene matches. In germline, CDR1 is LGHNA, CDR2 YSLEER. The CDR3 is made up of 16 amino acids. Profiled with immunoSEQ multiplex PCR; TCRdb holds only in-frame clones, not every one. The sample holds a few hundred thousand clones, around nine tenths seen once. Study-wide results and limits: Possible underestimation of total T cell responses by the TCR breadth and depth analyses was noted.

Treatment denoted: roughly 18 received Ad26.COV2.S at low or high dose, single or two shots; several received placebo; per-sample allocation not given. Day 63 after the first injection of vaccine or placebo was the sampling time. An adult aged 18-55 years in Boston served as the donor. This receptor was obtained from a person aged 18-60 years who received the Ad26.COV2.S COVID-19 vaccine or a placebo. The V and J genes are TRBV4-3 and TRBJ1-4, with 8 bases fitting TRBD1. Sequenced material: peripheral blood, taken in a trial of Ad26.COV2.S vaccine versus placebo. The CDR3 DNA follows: TGCGCCAGCAGCCAAGGCGGACAGGGAGTAAATGAAAAACTGTTTTTT. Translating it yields CASSQGGQGVNEKLFF.